These 14 T cell receptor beta chains were all obtained from the same sample, sequenced in a study of blood T cell repertoires in COVID-19. The protocol was immunoSEQ multiplex PCR, while the TCRdb copy is restricted to in-frame clones and leaves out a portion. The sample lists about 200,000 clones; roughly 89% were seen once. The sequencing sample was made of PBMCs or T cells enriched from blood (not recorded which). These receptor sequences come from a woman younger than 45 with acute COVID-19.

This clone was detected only once. Here the CDR3 reads CASSLGQSPSTDTQYF. The CDR3 coding sequence is TGTGCCAGCAGTCTCGGACAGTCACCTAGCACAGATACGCAGTATTTT. The V and J genes are TRBV6-4 and TRBJ2-3; D might be TRBD1 (6 bases). CDR3 size: 16 residues. With 5 bases removed from V and 0 bases from J, the gap between germline ends came to 15 bases. From germline, CDR1 is MRHNA and CDR2 SNTAGT.

J is TRBJ1-6 and V is TRBV27; no definite D call. Germline V gene sequence: CDR1 MNHEY, CDR2 SMNVEV (reference sequence). V lost 2 bases to trimming and J lost 3 bases, with 11 bases between them. CDR3 length: 16 amino acids. The CDR3 spells CASSLIVGDYNSPLHF. CDR3 nucleotide sequence: TGTGCCAGCAGTTTAATTGTGGGCGACTATAATTCACCCCTCCACTTT.

This clone has a handful of counts. V is TRBV28 and J is TRBJ1-5; 7 bases align to TRBD1. This CDR3 contains 14 residues. Germline V gives CDR1 MDHEN, CDR2 SYDVKM. Trimming took 6 bases from V and 4 from J; bases not matched to a gene: 6. CDR3 residues: CASSPGGLNQPQHF. CDR3 bases: TGTGCCAGCAGCCCAGGGGGTTTGAATCAGCCCCAGCATTTT.

The chain couples TRBV15 to TRBJ2-1; 9 nucleotides match TRBD2. Germline V gene lookup returns CDR1 LNHNV and CDR2 YYDKDF (reference sequence). The CDR3 has 13 amino acids. The V and J ends lost 8 bases and 7 bases, in that order; junction bases with no gene match: 6. The CDR3 DNA is TGTGCCACCGTGGGACTAGCCCGAAATGAGCAGTTCTTC. It translates to CATVGLARNEQFF.

This chain links TRBV28 with TRBJ1-5; unclear D gene. The CDR3 contains 12 residues. V was trimmed by 4 bases and J by 11 bases, leaving 12 bases between them. Per the germline V gene, CDR1 is MDHEN and CDR2 is SYDVKM. The CDR3 loop is CASSSPPPAQHF. For the CDR3, the DNA is TGTGCCAGCAGTTCCCCCCCGCCGGCCCAGCATTTT. Together with reference TRBV28 and TRBJ1-5, the CDR3 gives the full variable domain: DVKVTQSSRYLVKRTGEKVFLECVQDMDHENMFWYRQDPGLGLRLIYFSYDVKMKEKGDIPEGYSVSREKKERFSLILESASTNQTSMYLCASSSPPPAQHFGDGTRLSIL.

V gene TRBV19 combines with J gene TRBJ1-6; 10 bases line up with TRBD1. The length of the CDR3 is 17 residues. Germline V gives CDR1 LNHDA, CDR2 SQIVND (reference sequence). Trimming at V came to 5 bases and at J to 7 bases, leaving 11 bases not matched to a gene. The DNA for the CDR3 is TGTGCCAGTAGTTTATCCGGGACAGGGGTTAGGAATTCACCCCTCCACTTT. It translates to CASSLSGTGVRNSPLHF.

The rearrangement joins TRBV21-1 to TRBJ2-3; the table's D gene call, TRBD2, was not cross checked with the DNA. TRBV21-1 is flagged as a pseudogene. This CDR3 has 19 residues. Here the CDR3 reads CASSNPRTSGGTSTDTQYF. The CDR3 coding sequence is TGTGCCAGCAGCAACCCTAGGACTAGCGGGGGTACGAGCACAGATACGCAGTATTTT.

The chain employs TRBV20-1 and TRBJ2-1, with D unresolved. V lost 3 bases and J 3 bases, leaving 6 bases between the germline ends. CDR3 length: 12 amino acids. The germline V gene has CDR1 DFQATT and CDR2 SNEGSKA (reference sequence). The CDR3 DNA reads as TGCAGTGCTAGTATGCGCTACAATGAGCAGTTCTTC. This translates into CSASMRYNEQFF.

This chain links TRBV9 with TRBJ1-6, with TRBD1 matching 7 bases. The germline V gene has CDR1 SGDLS and CDR2 YYNGEE. The V segment lost 4 bases and the J segment 9 bases; nucleotides outside the gene matches: 10. This CDR3 comprises 15 residues. CDR3 sequence: CASSPLTGFFSPLHF. The CDR3 nucleotides read TGTGCCAGCAGCCCGCTGACAGGGTTTTTTTCACCCCTCCACTTT.

The V and J genes are TRBV19 and TRBJ2-1; D is unclear. The length of the CDR3 is 15 residues. V was pared by 3 bases and J by 2 bases, with 11 bases between. Germline V CDR1 and CDR2: LNHDA, SQIVND (reference sequence). CDR3 bases: TGTGCCAGTAGTATCTTTAGGAGTCCCTACAATGAGCAGTTCTTC. This codes for CASSIFRSPYNEQFF.

V is TRBV4-1 and J is TRBJ1-2; D call uncertain. From germline, CDR1 is MGHRA and CDR2 YSYEKL. The CDR3 is made up of 15 amino acids. The V gene lost 0 bases and the J gene lost 6 bases, with 14 bases spanning the gap. This CDR3 is CASSQEGEGRDGYTF. The CDR3 nucleotides are TGCGCCAGCAGCCAAGAGGGCGAGGGAAGGGATGGCTACACCTTC.

The rearrangement links TRBV2 to TRBJ2-7, with TRBD1 matching over 9 bases. This CDR3 is built from 14 residues. V dropped 8 bases and J dropped 3; count of bases not matched to a gene: 8. The germline V gene has CDR1 SNHLY and CDR2 FYNNEI. In nucleotides, the CDR3 is TGTGCCAGCCTATTGGGGGGACAGGGCTACGAGCAGTACTTC. This sequence encodes CASLLGGQGYEQYF.

This chain links TRBV6-4 with TRBJ2-3, with 14 bases fitting TRBD2. The J segment lost 7 bases and the V segment lost 3 bases, leaving 6 bases of the junction unmatched. From germline, CDR1 is MRHNA and CDR2 SNTAGT. This CDR3 comprises 16 residues. The CDR3, as DNA: TGTGCCAGCAGTGAGTCCGGGACTAGCGGGGGACATACGCAGTATTTT. Translating gives CASSESGTSGGHTQYF.

This clone was counted a single time. The chain employs TRBV12-5 and TRBJ2-3, with 7 positions matching TRBD1. The germline V gene encodes CDR1 LGHNT and CDR2 FRNRAP. The CDR3 loop spans 13 amino acids. The trim removed 2 bases at V and 4 bases at J, leaving 0 bases unmatched. DNA of the CDR3: TGTGCTAGTGGTTTGCAGGGGGCAGATACGCAGTATTTT. It yields the protein CASGLQGADTQYF.